The rows below give T cell receptor beta chains drawn from one sample of a study of Graves' ophthalmopathy and Graves' hyperthyroidism. TCRdb reprocessed the multiplex PCR reads via MiXCR and lists one record per CDR3 protein. The table records about 700,000 distinct CDR3 sequences, 35% to 45% of them present only once. The sequencing sample was made of peripheral blood. The receptors derive from an adult man with Graves' ophthalmopathy. Both conserved end residues are part of each CDR3. Each record gives: CDR3 protein, CDR3 DNA, J gene, V gene, D gene, clone size. A D gene is named only where the DNA matches it firmly. Clone size is not always given. Where it is, it says once, few, many or a class for expanded clones.

CASRPTGNTGELFF	TGTGCCAGCAGACCGACGGGGAACACCGGGGAGCTGTTTTTT	TRBJ2-2	TRBV2	.	many
CASSTPAPGQGMTTGELFF	TGTGCCAGCAGCACCCCCGCACCCGGACAGGGGATGACCACCGGGGAGCTGTTTTTT	TRBJ2-2	TRBV9	TRBD1	few
CASTGQVATEAFF	TGTGCCAGCACAGGTCAGGTCGCCACTGAAGCTTTCTTT	TRBJ1-1	TRBV25-1	.	many
CASRITENTEAFF	TGTGCCAGCAGGATCACAGAGAACACTGAAGCTTTCTTT	TRBJ1-1	TRBV10-3	.	.
CASSQGPTSGGAYGYTF	TGTGCCAGCAGCCAAGGTCCGACTAGCGGGGGGGCCTATGGCTACACCTTC	TRBJ1-2	TRBV25-1	.	.
CASSIQGRNEQYF	TGTGCCAGTAGTATACAGGGGAGGAACGAGCAGTACTTC	TRBJ2-7	TRBV19	.	few
CASKILGQILSNQPQHF	TGTGCCAGCAAAATTTTAGGACAGATCCTTAGCAATCAGCCCCAGCATTTT	TRBJ1-5	TRBV6-6	.	.
CASSQGLRTRELFF	TGTGCCAGCAGCCAAGGGTTACGTACCCGGGAGCTGTTTTTT	TRBJ2-2	TRBV7-8	.	.
CASSPGGSHTEAFF	TGCGCCAGCAGCCCGGGAGGTAGCCACACTGAAGCTTTCTTT	TRBJ1-1	TRBV5-1	.	.
CASSFFQGLNTEAFF	TGTGCCAGCAGCTTTTTTCAGGGCCTGAACACTGAAGCTTTCTTT	TRBJ1-1	TRBV7-2	.	.
CASSEGRGLFF	TGTGCCAGCTCCGAGGGCAGGGGGCTGTTTTTT	TRBJ2-2	TRBV19	.	many
CSVGLAGPQETQYF	TGCAGCGTTGGACTAGCGGGGCCCCAAGAGACCCAGTACTTC	TRBJ2-5	TRBV29-1	TRBD2	.
CATSFQDQPQHF	TGTGCCACCAGCTTCCAGGATCAGCCCCAGCATTTT	TRBJ1-5	TRBV15	.	many
CAISELVAPGNTIYF	TGTGCCATCAGTGAGCTCGTAGCACCTGGAAACACCATATATTTT	TRBJ1-3	TRBV10-3	.	.
CASTQSLGLGTQYF	TGTGCCAGCACCCAAAGCTTAGGTCTGGGGACCCAGTACTTC	TRBJ2-5	TRBV6-5	.	.
CAIRPDRTVNTEAFF	TGTGCCATCAGGCCGGATCGGACGGTGAACACTGAAGCTTTCTTT	TRBJ1-1	TRBV10-3	.	.
CSAHGEQYF	TGCAGTGCTCACGGTGAGCAGTACTTC	TRBJ2-7	TRBV20-1	.	once
CASSLVPPQGIEAFF	TGTGCTAGCAGTCTCGTACCTCCCCAGGGCATTGAAGCTTTCTTT	TRBJ1-1	TRBV12-3/TRBV12-4	.	.
CAIRDGGTGSYEQYF	TGTGCCATCAGGGACGGGGGGACGGGATCCTACGAGCAGTACTTC	TRBJ2-7	TRBV10-3	TRBD2	many
CAWTLNLGYGYTF	TGTGCCTGGACCCTCAACCTGGGCTATGGCTACACCTTC	TRBJ1-2	TRBV30	.	.
CAATSGEASGNYGYTF	TGTGCCGCGACCTCGGGGGAGGCATCTGGGAACTATGGCTACACCTTC	TRBJ1-2	TRBV10-3	.	many
CSSQNRVGGYTF	TGCAGCAGCCAGAACAGGGTGGGGGGCTACACCTTC	TRBJ1-2	TRBV29-1	.	.
CASSQYREGGTEAFF	TGTGCCAGCAGCCAATACAGGGAGGGAGGCACTGAAGCTTTCTTT	TRBJ1-1	TRBV7-9	.	many
CATSRLAGGGEQFF	TGTGCCACCTCCCGACTAGCGGGAGGAGGGGAGCAGTTCTTC	TRBJ2-1	TRBV24-1	TRBD2	.
CASSLANRGKGYTF	TGCGCCAGCAGCTTGGCCAACCGAGGGAAGGGCTACACCTTC	TRBJ1-2	TRBV5-1	.	many
CASSPTPSYEQYF	TGTGCCAGCAGCCCGACACCCTCCTACGAGCAGTACTTC	TRBJ2-7	TRBV5-6	.	many
CASSWGTDSHYEQYF	TGTGCCAGCAGTTGGGGGACTGATAGCCATTACGAGCAGTACTTC	TRBJ2-7	TRBV27	.	few
CATSRRPRYQETQYF	TGTGCCACCAGCAGAAGACCCAGGTACCAAGAGACCCAGTACTTC	TRBJ2-5	TRBV15	.	.
CSVGSRVPYEQYF	TGCAGTGTTGGGAGCAGGGTCCCCTACGAGCAGTACTTC	TRBJ2-7	TRBV20-1	.	.
CASKDDGNSNQPQHF	TGTGCCAGTAAGGATGACGGGAATAGCAATCAGCCCCAGCATTTT	TRBJ1-5	TRBV19	.	many
CSARDNDFRALFYSTEAFF	TGCAGTGCTAGAGACAATGATTTTAGGGCTCTTTTTTATTCCACTGAAGCTTTCTTT	TRBJ1-1	TRBV20-1	.	.
CATSRVGGPNTGEQYF	TGTGCCACCAGCAGAGTCGGGGGCCCGAACACCGGGGAGCAGTACTTC	TRBJ2-7	TRBV15	.	.